This T cell receptor (beta chain) was found in a study of OX40 agonist ivuxolimab in advanced cancers. The trim removed 4 bases at V and 6 bases at J, leaving 4 bases unmatched. This CDR3 has 14 residues. Per the germline V gene, CDR1 is MNHNY and CDR2 is SVGAGI (reference sequence). Data came from immunoSEQ multiplex PCR; TCRdb stores just in-frame clones and leaves some out. Found here are 35,000 to 45,000 clones, 75% to 90% of them singletons; the top ten hold about 12%. The origin of this receptor is an adult with an advanced solid tumor such as melanoma, head and neck, liver or kidney cancer. The J gene is TRBJ1-5, the V gene TRBV6-6; 9 nucleotides match TRBD1. The specimen comprised CD4+ or CD8+ T cells sorted from blood, sampled in a trial of the OX40 agonist ivuxolimab. CDR3 nucleotides: TGTGCCAGCAGTTTGACAGGGGGTCGTCAGCCCCAGCATTTT. Protein sequence: CASSLTGGRQPQHF.